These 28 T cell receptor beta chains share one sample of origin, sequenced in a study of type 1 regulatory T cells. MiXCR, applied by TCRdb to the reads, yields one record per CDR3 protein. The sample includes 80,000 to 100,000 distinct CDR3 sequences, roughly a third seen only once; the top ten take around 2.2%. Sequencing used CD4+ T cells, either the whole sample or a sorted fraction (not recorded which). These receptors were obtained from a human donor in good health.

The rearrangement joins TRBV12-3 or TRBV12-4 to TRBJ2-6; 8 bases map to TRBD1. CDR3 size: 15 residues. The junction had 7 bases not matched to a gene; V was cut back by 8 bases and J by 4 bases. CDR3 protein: CASGNRGDGANVLTF. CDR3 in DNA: TGTGCCAGCGGAAACAGGGGGGACGGGGCCAACGTCCTGACTTTC.

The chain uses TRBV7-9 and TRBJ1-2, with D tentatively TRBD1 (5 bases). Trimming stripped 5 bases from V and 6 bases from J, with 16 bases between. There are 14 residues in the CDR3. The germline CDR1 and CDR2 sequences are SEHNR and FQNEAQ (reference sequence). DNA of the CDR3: TGTGCCAGCAGCCCTTCAGGGAGGTCTGATGGCTACACCTTC. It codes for CASSPSGRSDGYTF.

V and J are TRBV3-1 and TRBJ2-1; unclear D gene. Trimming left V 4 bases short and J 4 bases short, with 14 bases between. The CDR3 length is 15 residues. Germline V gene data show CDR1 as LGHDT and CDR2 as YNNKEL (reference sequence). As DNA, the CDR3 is TGTGCCAGCAGCCCCCAAGCGATACTTTACAATGAGCAGTTCTTC. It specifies CASSPQAILYNEQFF.

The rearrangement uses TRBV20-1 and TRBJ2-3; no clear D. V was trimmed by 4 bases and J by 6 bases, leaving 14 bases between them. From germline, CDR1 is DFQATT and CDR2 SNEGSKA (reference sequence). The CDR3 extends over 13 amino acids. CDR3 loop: CSANDGPVDTQYF. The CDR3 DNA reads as TGCAGTGCTAATGACGGACCGGTGGATACGCAGTATTTT.

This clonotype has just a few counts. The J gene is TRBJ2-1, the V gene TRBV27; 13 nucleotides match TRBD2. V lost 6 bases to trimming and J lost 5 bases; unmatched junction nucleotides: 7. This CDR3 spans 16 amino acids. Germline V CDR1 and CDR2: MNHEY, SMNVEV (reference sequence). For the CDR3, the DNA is TGTGCCAGCAGCCTCCTGGGGACTAGCGGGAACAATGAGCAGTTCTTC. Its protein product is CASSLLGTSGNNEQFF.

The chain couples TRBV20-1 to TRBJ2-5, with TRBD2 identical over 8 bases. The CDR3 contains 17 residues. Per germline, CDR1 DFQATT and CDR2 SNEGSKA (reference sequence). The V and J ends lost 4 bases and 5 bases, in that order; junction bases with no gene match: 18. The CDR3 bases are TGCAGTGCTAAAGACGACGGACCAGCGGGAGTGCTTGAGACCCAGTACTTC. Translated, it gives CSAKDDGPAGVLETQYF.

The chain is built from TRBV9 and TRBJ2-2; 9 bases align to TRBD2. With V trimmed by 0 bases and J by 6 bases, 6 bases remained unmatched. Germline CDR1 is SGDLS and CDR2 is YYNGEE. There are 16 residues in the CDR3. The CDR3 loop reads CASSVGVAGAPGELFF. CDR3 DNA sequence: TGTGCCAGCAGCGTAGGGGTAGCGGGAGCTCCCGGGGAGCTGTTTTTT.

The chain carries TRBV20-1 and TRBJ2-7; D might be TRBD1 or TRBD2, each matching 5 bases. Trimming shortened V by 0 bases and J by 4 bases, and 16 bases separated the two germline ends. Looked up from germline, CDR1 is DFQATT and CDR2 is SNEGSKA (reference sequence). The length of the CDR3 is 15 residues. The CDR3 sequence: CSARDTGAGLYEQYF. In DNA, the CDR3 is TGCAGTGCTAGAGATACCGGGGCAGGTTTGTACGAGCAGTACTTC.

Written as DNA, the CDR3 is TGCAGTGCAAGTCCACTAGCGGGAGCCACCGGCACAGATACGCAGTATTTT. This gives the protein CSASPLAGATGTDTQYF. V usage is TRBV20-1 and J usage is TRBJ2-3; 11 positions match TRBD2. This CDR3 spans 17 amino acids. Germline assignment: CDR1 DFQATT and CDR2 SNEGSKA (reference sequence). The V segment lost 6 bases and the J segment 1 base; nucleotides outside the gene matches: 12.

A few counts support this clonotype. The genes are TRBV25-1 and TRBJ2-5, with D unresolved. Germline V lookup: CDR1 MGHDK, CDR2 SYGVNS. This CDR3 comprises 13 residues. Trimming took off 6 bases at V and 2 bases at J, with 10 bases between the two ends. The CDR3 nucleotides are TGTGCCAGCAGAAGACGCGTACAAGAGACCCAGTACTTC. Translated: CASRRRVQETQYF.

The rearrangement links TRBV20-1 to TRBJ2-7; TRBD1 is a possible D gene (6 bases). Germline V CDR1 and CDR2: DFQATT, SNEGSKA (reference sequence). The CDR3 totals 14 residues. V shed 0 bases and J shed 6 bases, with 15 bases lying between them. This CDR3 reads CSARDEGVRGEQYF. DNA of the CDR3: TGCAGTGCTAGAGATGAGGGGGTTCGAGGCGAGCAGTACTTC.

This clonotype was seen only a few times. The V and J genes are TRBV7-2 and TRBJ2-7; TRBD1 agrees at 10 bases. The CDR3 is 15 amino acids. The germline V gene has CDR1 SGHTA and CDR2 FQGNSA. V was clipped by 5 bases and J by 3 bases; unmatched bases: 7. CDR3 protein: CASSIPGQGHYEQYF. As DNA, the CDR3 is TGTGCCAGCAGCATCCCGGGACAGGGGCACTACGAGCAGTACTTC. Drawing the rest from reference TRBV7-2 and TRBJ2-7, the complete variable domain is GAGVSQSPSNKVTEKGKDVELRCDPISGHTALYWYRQSLGQGLEFLIYFQGNSAPDKSGLPSDRFSAERTGGSVSTLTIQRTQQEDSAVYLCASSIPGQGHYEQYFGPGTRLTVT.

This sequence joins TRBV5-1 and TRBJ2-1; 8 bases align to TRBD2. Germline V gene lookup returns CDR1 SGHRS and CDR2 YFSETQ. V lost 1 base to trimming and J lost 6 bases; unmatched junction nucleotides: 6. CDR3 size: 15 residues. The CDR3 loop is CASSLTSGSRNEQFF. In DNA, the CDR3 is TGCGCCAGCAGCTTGACCAGCGGGAGTCGCAATGAGCAGTTCTTC.

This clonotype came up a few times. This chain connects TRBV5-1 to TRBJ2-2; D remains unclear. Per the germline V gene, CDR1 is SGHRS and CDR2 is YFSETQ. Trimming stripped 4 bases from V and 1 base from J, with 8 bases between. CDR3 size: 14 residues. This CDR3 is CASSPAMNTGELFF. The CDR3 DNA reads TGCGCCAGCAGCCCCGCTATGAACACCGGGGAGCTGTTTTTT. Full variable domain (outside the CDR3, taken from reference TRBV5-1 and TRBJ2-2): KAGVTQTPRYLIKTRGQQVTLSCSPISGHRSVSWYQQTPGQGLQFLFEYFSETQRNKGNFPGRFSGRQFSNSRSEMNVSTLELGDSALYLCASSPAMNTGELFFGEGSRLTVL.

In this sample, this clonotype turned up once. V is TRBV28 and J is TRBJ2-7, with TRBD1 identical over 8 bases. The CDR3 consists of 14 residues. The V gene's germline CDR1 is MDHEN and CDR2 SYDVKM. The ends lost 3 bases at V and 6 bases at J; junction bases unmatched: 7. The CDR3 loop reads CASSLDRVKTEQYF. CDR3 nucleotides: TGTGCCAGCAGTTTGGACAGGGTCAAAACCGAGCAGTACTTC.

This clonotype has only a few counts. DNA for the CDR3: TGTGCCAGCAGTTACCACAGGGACACCCGGTCCTACGAGCAGTACTTC. Its translation: CASSYHRDTRSYEQYF. This chain uses TRBV6-2 or TRBV6-3 with TRBJ2-7; tentative D call: TRBD1 (6 bases). The CDR3 is made up of 16 amino acids. Germline V gene data show CDR1 as MNHEY and CDR2 as SVGEGT. Deletions cut 2 bases from V and 1 base from J, with 15 bases between.

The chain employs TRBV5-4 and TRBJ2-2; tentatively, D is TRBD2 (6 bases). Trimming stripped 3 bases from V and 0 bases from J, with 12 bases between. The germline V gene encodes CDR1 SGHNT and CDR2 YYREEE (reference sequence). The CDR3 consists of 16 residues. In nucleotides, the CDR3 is TGTGCCAGCAGCTGGAGCCGCGGGGCGAACACCGGGGAGCTGTTTTTT. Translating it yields CASSWSRGANTGELFF.

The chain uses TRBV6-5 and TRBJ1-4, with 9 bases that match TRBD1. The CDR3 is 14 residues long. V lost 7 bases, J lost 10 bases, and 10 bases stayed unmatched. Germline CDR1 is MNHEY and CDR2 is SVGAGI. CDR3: CASKKQGALGKLFF. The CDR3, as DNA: TGTGCCAGCAAGAAACAGGGGGCTCTAGGAAAACTGTTTTTT.

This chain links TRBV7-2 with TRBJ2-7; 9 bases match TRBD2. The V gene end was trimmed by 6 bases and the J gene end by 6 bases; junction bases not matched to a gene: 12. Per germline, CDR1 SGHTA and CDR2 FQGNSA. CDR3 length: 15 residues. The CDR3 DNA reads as TGTGCCAGCAGGCATGCCGATAGCGGGAGTGGCGAGCAGTACTTC. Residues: CASRHADSGSGEQYF.

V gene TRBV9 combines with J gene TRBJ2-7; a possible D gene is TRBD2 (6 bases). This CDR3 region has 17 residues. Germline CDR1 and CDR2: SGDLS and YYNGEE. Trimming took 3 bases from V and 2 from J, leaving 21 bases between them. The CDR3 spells CASSEGVTGTSAYEQYF. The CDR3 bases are TGTGCCAGCAGCGAGGGAGTTACCGGGACTTCGGCCTACGAGCAGTACTTC.

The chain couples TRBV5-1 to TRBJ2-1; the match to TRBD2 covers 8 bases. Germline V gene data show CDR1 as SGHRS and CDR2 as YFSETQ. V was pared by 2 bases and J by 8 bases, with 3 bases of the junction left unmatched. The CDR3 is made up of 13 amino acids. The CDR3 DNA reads TGCGCCAGCAGCTTACTAGCGGCTGATGAGCAGTTCTTC. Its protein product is CASSLLAADEQFF.

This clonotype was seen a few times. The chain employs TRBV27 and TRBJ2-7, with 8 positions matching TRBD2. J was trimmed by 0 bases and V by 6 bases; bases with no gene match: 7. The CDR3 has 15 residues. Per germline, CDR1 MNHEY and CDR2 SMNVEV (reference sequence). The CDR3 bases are TGTGCCAGCAGACCAGCGGGGGCCACCTCCTACGAGCAGTACTTC. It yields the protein CASRPAGATSYEQYF.

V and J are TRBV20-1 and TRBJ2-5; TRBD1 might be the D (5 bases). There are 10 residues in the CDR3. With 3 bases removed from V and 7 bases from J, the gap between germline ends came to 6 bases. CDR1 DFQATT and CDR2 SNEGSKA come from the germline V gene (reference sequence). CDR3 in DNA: TGCAGTGCTAGTGGGGCGACCCAGTACTTC. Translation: CSASGATQYF.

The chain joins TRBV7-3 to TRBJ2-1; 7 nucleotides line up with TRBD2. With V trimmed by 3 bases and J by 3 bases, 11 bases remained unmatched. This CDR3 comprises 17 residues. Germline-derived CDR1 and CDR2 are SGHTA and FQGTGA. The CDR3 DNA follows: TGTGCCAGCAGCTTCGGAGGTTCTGGGAGGGGCTACAATGAGCAGTTCTTC. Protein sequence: CASSFGGSGRGYNEQFF.

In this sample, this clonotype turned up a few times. The CDR3 reads CSAKSGRVLYGEQFF. DNA for the CDR3: TGCAGTGCTAAGAGCGGGAGGGTCCTTTACGGTGAGCAGTTCTTC. The rearrangement uses TRBV20-1 and TRBJ2-1; 10 bases match TRBD2. Per germline, CDR1 DFQATT and CDR2 SNEGSKA (reference sequence). This CDR3 contains 15 residues. The junction had 12 bases not matched to a gene; V was cut back by 4 bases and J by 9 bases.

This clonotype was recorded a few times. The CDR3: CASSLRESYEQYF. The CDR3 region has the DNA TGTGCCAGCAGCTTACGAGAATCCTACGAGCAGTACTTC. The chain couples TRBV7-2 to TRBJ2-7; D remains unclear. Per the germline V gene, CDR1 is SGHTA and CDR2 is FQGNSA. The V end lost 2 bases, the J end lost 1 base, and 6 bases lay between the germline ends. The CDR3 totals 13 residues.

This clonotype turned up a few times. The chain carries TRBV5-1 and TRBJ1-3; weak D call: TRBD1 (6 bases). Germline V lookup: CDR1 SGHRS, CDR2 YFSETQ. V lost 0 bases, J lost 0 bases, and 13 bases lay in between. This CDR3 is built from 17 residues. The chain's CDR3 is CASSLGPDRPSGNTIYF. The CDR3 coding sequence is TGCGCCAGCAGCTTGGGCCCCGACAGGCCCTCTGGAAACACCATATATTTT.

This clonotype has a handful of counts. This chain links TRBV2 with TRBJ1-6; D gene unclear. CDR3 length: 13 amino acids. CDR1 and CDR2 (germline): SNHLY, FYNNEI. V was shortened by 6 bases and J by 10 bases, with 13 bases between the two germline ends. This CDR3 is CASRSGGWSPLHF. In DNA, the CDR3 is TGTGCCAGCAGGTCCGGAGGTTGGTCACCCCTCCACTTT.